This T cell receptor (beta chain) is from a study of response to subunit inactivated influenza vaccine. One entry per CDR3 protein results from TCRdb running MiXCR on the RT-PCR reads. The sample yields 500,000 to 600,000 distinct CDR3 sequences, about 15% seen once. The CDR3 sequence is 15 residues long. Germline values: CDR1 LGHNA, CDR2 YSLEER. The V end was cut by 0 bases, the J end by 4 bases, with 9 bases between. Study results and limitations: Authors suggested that a seasonal influenza vaccination recruits few new T cells each time.

This clonotype was counted a few times. Its antigen is currently unknown. The clonotype comes from a man between 50 and 69 years old who received an inactivated influenza vaccine. Sequences were derived from CD4+ T cells sorted from PBMCs, sampled 23 to 25 months after vaccination. The chain employs TRBV4-3 and TRBJ1-4, with D unresolved. CDR3 sequence reads: CASSQDFQYNEKLFF. CDR3 bases: TGCGCCAGCAGCCAAGATTTTCAGTATAATGAAAAACTGTTTTTT.